In this sample, the clone carrying this TCR beta chain turned up once. This sample is drawn from a study of CD8 T cells in ankylosing spondylitis. In TCRdb, the 5' RACE reads were re-called with MiXCR into one record per CDR3 protein. The table lists 290,000 or so distinct CDR3 sequences, 20% to 25% of them singletons, with 3.5% in the top ten. The germline V gene has CDR1 SGHTA and CDR2 FQGNSA. The J segment lost 8 bases and the V segment lost 3 bases, leaving 15 bases of the junction unmatched. This CDR3 has 17 residues. The sample taken for sequencing was blood, either unsorted or a sorted T cell fraction (not recorded which). This TCR was recovered from a female donor with ankylosing spondylitis or in good health (not recorded which). The chain couples TRBV7-2 to TRBJ2-1; 8 nucleotides match TRBD1. As DNA, the CDR3 is TGTGCCAGCAGCTTGAGACAGGGGCTGAAGTTAGTAGATGAGCAGTTCTTC. As protein: CASSLRQGLKLVDEQFF.